The clone carrying this T cell receptor beta chain has at least ten counts. It was with unique molecular identifiers that the TCRbeta library was prepared. TCRdb reprocessed the PCR reads with MiXCR, giving one entry per CDR3 protein. Among more than 15,000 distinct CDR3 sequences listed, approximately 5.3% were seen once. The sample originates from a study of T-cell reconstitution after alpha-beta-depleted transplantation in children. Trimming took 6 bases from V and 0 from J; bases not matched to a gene: 7. CDR1 and CDR2 (germline): MNHEY, SVGAGI. This CDR3 contains 15 residues. The chain is built from TRBV6-5 and TRBJ2-7, with TRBD1 matching over 8 bases. Sequences were derived from PBMCs, sampled before TCRalphabeta/CD19-depleted stem cell transplant. This TCR was recovered from a boy aged 10-17 years with acute lymphoblastic leukemia, due to receive a stem cell transplant. The CDR3 protein is CASSADRAASYEQYF. The CDR3 DNA reads TGTGCCAGCAGCGCGGACAGGGCGGCCTCCTACGAGCAGTACTTC.